The 25 T cell receptor beta chains listed next were all sequenced from one sample in a study of blood T cell repertoires in COVID-19. Profiled with immunoSEQ multiplex PCR; TCRdb holds only in-frame clones, not every one. Among about 200,000 clones listed, 65% to 90% were seen once. Sequencing was carried out using peripheral blood. Every receptor here comes from a woman aged 70-85 years with COVID-19, enrolled during active disease.

CDR3 bases: TGTGCCAGCAGGAGAGGGGGCGACTATGGCTACACCTTC. Residues: CASRRGGDYGYTF. The V call is TRBV6-5, the J call TRBJ1-2; 7 nucleotides match TRBD1. V trimming: 6 bases; J trimming: 3 bases; junction bases outside the gene matches: 4. The CDR3 runs to 13 residues. Germline V CDR1 and CDR2: MNHEY, SVGAGI.

This sequence joins TRBV7-3 and TRBJ2-7; 8 bases fit TRBD2. Losses at the gene ends were 1 base for V and 5 bases for J; bases not matched to a gene: 4. The CDR3 contains 14 residues. Germline CDR1 SGHTA, CDR2 FQGTGA. CDR3 bases: TGTGCCAGCAGCTTAATGGTGACTAGCGACGAGCAGTACTTC. This translates into CASSLMVTSDEQYF.

The rearrangement links TRBV3-1 (or the pseudogene TRBV3-2) to TRBJ2-7, with D maybe TRBD2 (5 bases). V lost 6 bases, J lost 7 bases, and 13 bases lay in between. This CDR3 has 12 residues. The V gene's germline CDR1 is LGHDT and CDR2 YNNKEL (reference sequence). The chain's CDR3 is CASSYLASEQYF. Written as DNA, the CDR3 is TGTGCCAGCAGTTACCTAGCTTCGGAGCAGTACTTC.

CDR3 protein: CASSDPGGAGGYTF. The CDR3 DNA reads TGTGCCAGCAGTGACCCCGGGGGGGCCGGGGGCTACACCTTC. This sequence joins TRBV6-2 or TRBV6-3 and TRBJ1-2; tentatively, D is TRBD1 (6 bases). The ends were cut back, 5 bases at V and 8 bases at J, with 18 bases in the middle. Germline lookup yields CDR1 MNHEY and CDR2 SVGEGT. The CDR3 is 14 residues long.

This chain connects TRBV29-1 to TRBJ2-1; 12 positions agree with TRBD2. The V and J ends lost 5 bases and 8 bases, in that order; junction bases with no gene match: 1. The CDR3 contains 12 residues. Germline V gives CDR1 SQVTM, CDR2 ANQGSEA. For the CDR3, the DNA is TGCAGCGTTTCTAGCGGGAGGGATGAGCAGTTCTTC. Protein: CSVSSGRDEQFF.

V gene TRBV6-2 or TRBV6-3 combines with J gene TRBJ2-3; D ambiguous. The CDR3 consists of 14 residues. V was cut by 6 bases and J by 3 bases, with 13 bases left in between. Germline V CDR1 and CDR2: MNHEY, SVGEGT. Here the CDR3 reads CASSANGVTDTQYF. The CDR3 region has the DNA TGTGCCAGCAGCGCAAATGGAGTAACAGATACGCAGTATTTT.

The V gene is TRBV4-1, the J gene TRBJ2-3, with D perhaps matching TRBD2 (7 bases). CDR3 length: 17 residues. V lost 0 bases to trimming and J lost 3 bases, with 16 bases between them. CDR1 MGHRA and CDR2 YSYEKL come from the germline V gene. As DNA, the CDR3 is TGCGCCAGCAGCCAAGATCCTGGGGGGGGCAGGACAGATACGCAGTATTTT. It yields the protein CASSQDPGGGRTDTQYF.

The rearrangement links TRBV24-1 to TRBJ1-2; 8 bases are a match to TRBD1. Losses at the gene ends were 3 bases for V and 7 bases for J; bases not matched to a gene: 12. Germline V gene sequence: CDR1 KGHDR, CDR2 SFDVKD. The length of the CDR3 is 16 residues. The CDR3 spells CATSDTNGQGISGYTF. Here the CDR3 DNA reads TGTGCCACCAGTGATACTAATGGACAGGGTATTTCTGGCTACACCTTC.

The chain joins TRBV29-1 to TRBJ1-1; no reliable D call. V dropped 0 bases and J dropped 1 base, with 9 bases sitting between them. This CDR3 region has 14 residues. Looked up from germline, CDR1 is SQVTM and CDR2 is ANQGSEA. The CDR3 DNA reads as TGCAGCGTTGAAGATTGGGCAGCGAACACTGAAGCTTTCTTT. The encoded protein is CSVEDWAANTEAFF. Combining the CDR3 with reference TRBV29-1 and TRBJ1-1 gives the whole variable domain SAVISQKPSRDICQRGTSLTIQCQVDSQVTMMFWYRQQPGQSLTLIATANQGSEATYESGFVIDKFPISRPNLTFSTLTVSNMSPEDSSIYLCSVEDWAANTEAFFGQGTRLTVV.

The rearrangement uses TRBV11-2 and TRBJ1-2; D gene unclear. This CDR3 spans 14 amino acids. CDR1 is SGHAT and CDR2 is FQNNGV in the germline V gene. V lost 4 bases and J 1 base, leaving 10 bases between the germline ends. The CDR3 DNA reads TGTGCCAGCAGCTATGAGGGCCTTAACTATGGCTACACCTTC. Amino acids: CASSYEGLNYGYTF.

This chain connects TRBV7-2 to TRBJ2-1; 11 bases fit TRBD1. The germline gives CDR1 SGHTA, CDR2 FQGNSA. V lost 4 bases to trimming and J lost 5 bases; unmatched junction nucleotides: 4. This CDR3 contains 15 residues. This chain's CDR3 is CASSSGQGGHNEQFF. The CDR3 nucleotides are TGTGCCAGCAGCTCGGGACAGGGGGGCCACAATGAGCAGTTCTTC.

In DNA form, the CDR3 reads TGCAGCGTCCGCCGGGACAGGGGCTACGAGCAGTACTTC. Residues: CSVRRDRGYEQYF. The chain carries TRBV29-1 and TRBJ2-7; 10 nucleotides match TRBD1. V dropped 6 bases and J dropped 3; count of bases not matched to a gene: 5. Germline CDR1 is SQVTM and CDR2 is ANQGSEA. This CDR3 contains 13 residues.

This chain uses TRBV7-9 with TRBJ1-6; 8 bases line up with TRBD1. The junction had 6 bases not matched to a gene; V was cut back by 1 base and J by 7 bases. CDR1 is SEHNR and CDR2 is FQNEAQ in the germline V gene (reference sequence). This CDR3 has 16 amino acids. CDR3: CASSLGGQGANSPLHF. CDR3 sequence (DNA): TGTGCCAGCAGCTTAGGGGGGCAGGGGGCGAATTCACCCCTCCACTTT.

This chain uses TRBV30 with TRBJ2-3; 9 bases agree with TRBD2. Looked up from germline, CDR1 is GTSNPN and CDR2 is SVGIG (reference sequence). The CDR3 spans 16 residues. V shed 2 bases and J 4 bases; nucleotides not matched to a gene: 10. CDR3 sequence: CAWSTGREGRSDTQYF. CDR3 DNA: TGTGCCTGGAGTACAGGGCGGGAGGGCCGGTCAGATACGCAGTATTTT.

The V gene is TRBV7-3, the J gene TRBJ2-3; perhaps TRBD2 as D (5 bases). The V gene lost 5 bases and the J gene lost 8 bases, with 20 bases spanning the gap. This CDR3 has 15 amino acids. Germline CDR1 is SGHTA and CDR2 is FQGTGA. The CDR3 loop is CASSPTGLGGGTQYF. The CDR3 bases are TGTGCCAGCAGCCCAACCGGACTGGGCGGTGGTACGCAGTATTTT.

The chain has TRBV20-1 and TRBJ1-2, with D perhaps TRBD1 (6 bases). The CDR3 covers 11 residues. Trimming stripped 6 bases from V and 13 bases from J, with 18 bases between. Germline-derived CDR1 and CDR2 are DFQATT and SNEGSKA (reference sequence). In DNA form, the CDR3 reads TGCAGTGCCCCCAGGACAGCTGGGGTCACCTTC. Translating gives CSAPRTAGVTF.

Of note for this clone: This same CDR3 is encoded by further DNA sequences in the sample. The chain uses TRBV19 and TRBJ1-5, with TRBD1 matching over 7 bases. The CDR3 runs to 15 residues. Germline V gene lookup returns CDR1 LNHDA and CDR2 SQIVND (reference sequence). Trimming took 2 bases from V and 2 from J; bases not matched to a gene: 3. CDR3 sequence (DNA): TGTGCCAGTAGTATAAGTACAGGGGGCAATCAGCCCCAGCATTTT. This gives the protein CASSISTGGNQPQHF.

This clone was seen once. The chain carries TRBV11-3 and TRBJ2-2; 10 bases map to TRBD1. The germline V gene encodes CDR1 SGHNT and CDR2 YENEEA. Trimming at V came to 11 bases and at J to 4 bases, leaving 4 bases not matched to a gene. The CDR3 spans 13 residues. CDR3 protein: CAFRTGGTGELFF. CDR3 bases: TGTGCCTTCCGGACAGGGGGCACCGGGGAGCTGTTTTTT.

This clone was counted only a few times. V is TRBV4-1 and J is TRBJ1-5, with D hard to call. The CDR3 runs 15 residues. Germline CDR1 is MGHRA and CDR2 is YSYEKL. The V end lost 3 bases, the J end lost 3 bases, and 12 bases lay between the germline ends. The CDR3 nucleotides read TGCGCCAGCAGCCATACTCAGGCTAACAATCAGCCCCAGCATTTT. Translating gives CASSHTQANNQPQHF.

The chain has TRBV7-2 and TRBJ2-1; possibly TRBD2 for D (6 bases). CDR1 is SGHTA, CDR2 FQGNSA, per germline. V gave up 7 bases and J gave up 9 bases, with 19 bases separating them. This CDR3 has 14 amino acids. The CDR3 loop is CASTTSRDFIEQFF. The CDR3 DNA is TGTGCCAGCACAACCTCCCGGGACTTCATTGAGCAGTTCTTC.

The chain uses TRBV19 and TRBJ2-7; TRBD1 aligns across 7 bases. Germline V gene data show CDR1 as LNHDA and CDR2 as SQIVND (reference sequence). The CDR3 spans 15 residues. The junction had 5 bases not matched to a gene; V was cut back by 3 bases and J by 0 bases. The CDR3 loop is CASSITGQLSYEQYF. Written as DNA, the CDR3 is TGTGCCAGTAGTATCACGGGACAGCTCTCCTACGAGCAGTACTTC.

The chain employs TRBV7-3 and TRBJ1-2; TRBD1 matches at 7 bases. The CDR3 length is 13 residues. The ends lost 5 bases at V and 8 bases at J; junction bases unmatched: 8. Per germline, CDR1 SGHTA and CDR2 FQGTGA. CDR3 in amino acids: CASSRGGAEGYTF. The CDR3 DNA reads TGTGCCAGCAGCCGAGGGGGCGCGGAGGGCTACACCTTC. Drawing the rest from reference TRBV7-3 and TRBJ1-2, the complete variable domain is GAGVSQTPSNKVTEKGKYVELRCDPISGHTALYWYRQSLGQGPEFLIYFQGTGAADDSGLPNDRFFAVRPEGSVSTLKIQRTERGDSAVYLCASSRGGAEGYTFGSGTRLTVV.

The rearrangement joins TRBV10-3 to TRBJ1-2, with 7 nucleotides matching TRBD1. Germline-derived CDR1 and CDR2 are ENHRY and SYGVKD. The CDR3 spans 14 residues. The CDR3 loop is CVVHGDGQAYGYTF. For the CDR3, the DNA is TGTGTCGTCCATGGGGACGGACAGGCCTATGGCTACACCTTC.

This clone was seen only once. The chain carries TRBV23-1 and TRBJ2-5; 9 positions match TRBD2. TRBV23-1 is assigned to the ORF class and has an uncertain function. Losses at the gene ends were 8 bases for V and 5 bases for J; bases not matched to a gene: 6. This CDR3 has 13 amino acids. The CDR3 DNA is TGCGCCAGCGCCCGGACTAGCGTGGAGACCCAGTACTTC. Amino acid sequence: CASARTSVETQYF.

This clone occurred a few times. J is TRBJ1-1 and V is TRBV4-2; 7 bases are shared with TRBD1. Germline V gene data show CDR1 as LGHNA and CDR2 as YNFKEQ. The CDR3 is 21 amino acids. V trimming: 2 bases; J trimming: 1 base; junction bases outside the gene matches: 22. DNA of the CDR3: TGTGCCAGCAGCCAACTATTTGGGTCCGGTGGGTTGGACAGGAAGAACACTGAAGCTTTCTTT. This sequence encodes CASSQLFGSGGLDRKNTEAFF.